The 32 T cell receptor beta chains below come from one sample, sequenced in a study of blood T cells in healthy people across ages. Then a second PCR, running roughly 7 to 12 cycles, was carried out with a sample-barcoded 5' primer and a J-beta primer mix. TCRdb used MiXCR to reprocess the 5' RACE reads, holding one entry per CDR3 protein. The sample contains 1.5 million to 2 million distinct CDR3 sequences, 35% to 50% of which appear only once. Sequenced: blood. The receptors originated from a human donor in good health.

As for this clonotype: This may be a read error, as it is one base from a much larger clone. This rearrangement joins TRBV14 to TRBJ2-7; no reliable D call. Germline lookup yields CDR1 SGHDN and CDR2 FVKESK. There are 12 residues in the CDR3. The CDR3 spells CAGSPWGSEQYF. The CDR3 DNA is TGTGCCGGCAGCCCCTGGGGAAGCGAGCAGTACTTC.

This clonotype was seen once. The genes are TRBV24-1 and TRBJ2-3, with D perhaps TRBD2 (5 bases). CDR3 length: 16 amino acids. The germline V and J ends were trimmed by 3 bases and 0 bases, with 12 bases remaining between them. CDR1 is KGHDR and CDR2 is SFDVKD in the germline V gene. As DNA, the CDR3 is TGTGCCACCAGTGATCAAGCGGAAGAGAGCACAGATACGCAGTATTTT. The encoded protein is CATSDQAEESTDTQYF.

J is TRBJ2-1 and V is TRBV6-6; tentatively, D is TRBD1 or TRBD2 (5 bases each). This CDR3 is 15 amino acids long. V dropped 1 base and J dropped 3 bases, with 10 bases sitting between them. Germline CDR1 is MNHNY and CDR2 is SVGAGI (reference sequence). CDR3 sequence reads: CASSYLGDHYNEQFF. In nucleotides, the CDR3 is TGTGCCAGCAGTTACTTGGGGGACCACTACAATGAGCAGTTCTTC.

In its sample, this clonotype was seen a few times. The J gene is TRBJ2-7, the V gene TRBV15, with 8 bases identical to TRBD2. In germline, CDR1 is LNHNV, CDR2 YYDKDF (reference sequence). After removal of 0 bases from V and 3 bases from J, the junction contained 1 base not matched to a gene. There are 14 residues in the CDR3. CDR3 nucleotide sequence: TGTGCCACCAGCAGAGACGGGGGGGTCTACGAGCAGTACTTC. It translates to CATSRDGGVYEQYF.

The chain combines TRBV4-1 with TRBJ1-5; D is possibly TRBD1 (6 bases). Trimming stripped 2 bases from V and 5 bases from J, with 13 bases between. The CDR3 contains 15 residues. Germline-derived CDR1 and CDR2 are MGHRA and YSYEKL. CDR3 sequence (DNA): TGCGCCAGCAGCCAACCAGGGACATTGGATCAGCCCCAGCATTTT. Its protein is CASSQPGTLDQPQHF.

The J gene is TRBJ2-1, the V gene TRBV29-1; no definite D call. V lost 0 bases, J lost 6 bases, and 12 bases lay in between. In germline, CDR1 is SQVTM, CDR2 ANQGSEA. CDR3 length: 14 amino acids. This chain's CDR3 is CSVEDIPGRNEQFF. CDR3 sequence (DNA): TGCAGCGTTGAAGATATCCCAGGTCGCAATGAGCAGTTCTTC.

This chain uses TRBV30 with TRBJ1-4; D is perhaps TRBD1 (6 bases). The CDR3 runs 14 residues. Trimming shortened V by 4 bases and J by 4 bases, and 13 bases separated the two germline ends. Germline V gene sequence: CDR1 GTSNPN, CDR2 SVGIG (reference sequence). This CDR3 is CAWNRDFSNEKLFF. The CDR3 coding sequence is TGTGCCTGGAACAGGGATTTCAGTAATGAAAAACTGTTTTTT.

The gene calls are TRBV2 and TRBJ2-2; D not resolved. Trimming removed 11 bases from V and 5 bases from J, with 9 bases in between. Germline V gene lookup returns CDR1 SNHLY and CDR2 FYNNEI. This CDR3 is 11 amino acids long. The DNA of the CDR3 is TGTGCCTGCGATGGAACCGGGGAGCTGTTTTTT. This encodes CACDGTGELFF. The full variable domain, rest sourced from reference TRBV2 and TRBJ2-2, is EPEVTQTPSHQVTQMGQEVILRCVPISNHLYFYWYRQILGQKVEFLVSFYNNEISEKSEIFDDQFSVERPDGSNFTLKIRSTKLEDSAMYFCACDGTGELFFGEGSRLTVL.

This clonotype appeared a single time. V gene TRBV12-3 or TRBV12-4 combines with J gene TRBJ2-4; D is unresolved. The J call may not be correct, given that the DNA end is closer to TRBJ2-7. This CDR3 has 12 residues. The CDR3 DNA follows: TGTGCCAGCAGTTTCACCCGGTGCGAGCAGTACTTC. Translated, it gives CASSFTRCEQYF.

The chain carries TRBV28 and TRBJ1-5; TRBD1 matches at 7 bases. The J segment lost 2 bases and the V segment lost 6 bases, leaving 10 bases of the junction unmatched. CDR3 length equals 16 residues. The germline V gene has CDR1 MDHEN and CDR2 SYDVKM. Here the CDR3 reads CASRPTGDGGNQPQHF. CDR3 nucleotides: TGTGCCAGCAGACCTACAGGGGATGGGGGCAATCAGCCCCAGCATTTT.

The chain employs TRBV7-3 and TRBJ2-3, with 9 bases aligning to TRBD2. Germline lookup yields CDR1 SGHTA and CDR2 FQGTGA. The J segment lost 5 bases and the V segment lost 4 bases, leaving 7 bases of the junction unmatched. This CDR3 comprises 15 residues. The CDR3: CASSWTSAQGDTQYF. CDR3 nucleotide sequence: TGTGCCAGCAGCTGGACTAGCGCCCAGGGAGATACGCAGTATTTT.

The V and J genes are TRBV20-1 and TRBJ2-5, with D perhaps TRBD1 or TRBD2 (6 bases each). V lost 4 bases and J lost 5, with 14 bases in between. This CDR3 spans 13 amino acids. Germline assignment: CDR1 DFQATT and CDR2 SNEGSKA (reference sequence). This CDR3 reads CSAIGRGLETQYF. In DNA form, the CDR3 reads TGCAGTGCTATTGGCCGGGGGCTTGAGACCCAGTACTTC.

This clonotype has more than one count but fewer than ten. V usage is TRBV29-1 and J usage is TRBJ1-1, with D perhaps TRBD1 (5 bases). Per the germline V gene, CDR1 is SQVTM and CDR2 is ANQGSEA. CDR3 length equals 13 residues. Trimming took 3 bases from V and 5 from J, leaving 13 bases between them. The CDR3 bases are TGCAGCGTTGATCAGGGCGGGGGGACTGAAGCTTTCTTT. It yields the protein CSVDQGGGTEAFF.

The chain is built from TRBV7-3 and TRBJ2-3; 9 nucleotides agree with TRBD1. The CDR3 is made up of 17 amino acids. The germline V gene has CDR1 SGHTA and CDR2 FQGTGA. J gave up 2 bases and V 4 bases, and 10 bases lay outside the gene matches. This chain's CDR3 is CASSSGTGLWDTDTQYF. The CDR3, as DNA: TGTGCCAGCAGCTCCGGGACAGGGCTATGGGACACAGATACGCAGTATTTT.

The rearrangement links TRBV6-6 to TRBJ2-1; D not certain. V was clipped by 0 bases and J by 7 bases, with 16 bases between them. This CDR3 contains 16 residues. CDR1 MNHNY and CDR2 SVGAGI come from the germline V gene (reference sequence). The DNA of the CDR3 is TGTGCCAGCAGTTACTCGATCGACCCCCCAGGTAATGAGCAGTTCTTC. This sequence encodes CASSYSIDPPGNEQFF.

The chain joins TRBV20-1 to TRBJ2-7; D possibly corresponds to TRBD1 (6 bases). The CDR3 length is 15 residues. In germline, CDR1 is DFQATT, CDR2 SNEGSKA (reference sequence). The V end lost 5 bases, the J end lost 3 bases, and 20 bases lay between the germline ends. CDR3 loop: CSARTSRDMLYEQYF. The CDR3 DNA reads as TGCAGTGCTCGTACGTCCCGGGACATGCTCTACGAGCAGTACTTC.

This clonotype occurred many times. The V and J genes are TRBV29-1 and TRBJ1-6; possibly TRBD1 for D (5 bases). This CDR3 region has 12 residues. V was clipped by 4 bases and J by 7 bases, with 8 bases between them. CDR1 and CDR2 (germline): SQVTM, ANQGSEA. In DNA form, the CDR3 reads TGCAGCGTTGGGGACGGGAATTCACCCCTCCACTTT. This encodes CSVGDGNSPLHF.

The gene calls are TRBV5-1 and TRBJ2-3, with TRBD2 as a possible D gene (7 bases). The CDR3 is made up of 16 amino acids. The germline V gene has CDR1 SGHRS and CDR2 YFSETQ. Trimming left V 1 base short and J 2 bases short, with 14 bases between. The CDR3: CASSLMRGGSTDTQYF. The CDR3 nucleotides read TGCGCCAGCAGCTTGATGAGGGGGGGTTCCACAGATACGCAGTATTTT.

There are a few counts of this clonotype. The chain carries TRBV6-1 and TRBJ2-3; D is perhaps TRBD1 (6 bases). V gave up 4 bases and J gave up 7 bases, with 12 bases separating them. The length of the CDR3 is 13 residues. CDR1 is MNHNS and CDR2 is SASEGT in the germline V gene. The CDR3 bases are TGTGCCAGCAGTGCTATACAGGGAAATACGCAGTATTTT. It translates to CASSAIQGNTQYF.

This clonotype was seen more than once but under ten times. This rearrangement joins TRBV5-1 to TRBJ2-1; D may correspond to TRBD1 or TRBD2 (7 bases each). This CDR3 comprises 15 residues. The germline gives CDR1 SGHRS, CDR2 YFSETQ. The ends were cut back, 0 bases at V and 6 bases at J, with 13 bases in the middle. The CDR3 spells CASSLDRGGTNEQFF. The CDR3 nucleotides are TGCGCCAGCAGCTTGGACAGGGGAGGGACCAATGAGCAGTTCTTC.

The CDR3 is CAWSPTGSSPLHF. The CDR3 DNA follows: TGTGCCTGGAGTCCTACAGGGAGTTCACCCCTCCACTTT. The chain employs TRBV30 and TRBJ1-6, with a weak D call TRBD1 (6 bases). CDR3 size: 13 residues. V shed 2 bases and J shed 9 bases, with 11 bases lying between them. CDR1 GTSNPN and CDR2 SVGIG come from the germline V gene (reference sequence).

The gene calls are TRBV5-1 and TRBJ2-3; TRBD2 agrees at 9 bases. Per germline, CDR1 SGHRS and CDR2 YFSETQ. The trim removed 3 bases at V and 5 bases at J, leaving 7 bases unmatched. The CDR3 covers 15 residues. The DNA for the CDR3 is TGCGCCAGCAGCTGGAGCGGGGGGAAAGGAGATACGCAGTATTTT. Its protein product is CASSWSGGKGDTQYF.

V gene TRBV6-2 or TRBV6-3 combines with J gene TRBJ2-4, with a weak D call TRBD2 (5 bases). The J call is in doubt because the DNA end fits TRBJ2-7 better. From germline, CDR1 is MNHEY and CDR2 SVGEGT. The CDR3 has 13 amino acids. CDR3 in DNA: TGTGCCAGCAGCGGGGTGGTCCCCTACGAGCAGTACTTC. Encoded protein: CASSGVVPYEQYF.

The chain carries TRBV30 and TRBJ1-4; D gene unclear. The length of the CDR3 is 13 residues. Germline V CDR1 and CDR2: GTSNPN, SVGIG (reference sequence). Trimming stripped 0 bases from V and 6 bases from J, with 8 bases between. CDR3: CAWSVRWDEKLFF. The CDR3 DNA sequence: TGTGCCTGGAGTGTACGGTGGGATGAAAAACTGTTTTTT.

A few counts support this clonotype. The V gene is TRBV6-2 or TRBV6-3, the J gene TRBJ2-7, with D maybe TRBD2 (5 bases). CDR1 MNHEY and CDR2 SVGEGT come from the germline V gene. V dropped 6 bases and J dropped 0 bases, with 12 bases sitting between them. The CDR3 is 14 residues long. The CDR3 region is CASSLDFPSYEQYF. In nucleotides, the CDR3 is TGTGCCAGCAGCCTGGACTTTCCCTCCTACGAGCAGTACTTC.

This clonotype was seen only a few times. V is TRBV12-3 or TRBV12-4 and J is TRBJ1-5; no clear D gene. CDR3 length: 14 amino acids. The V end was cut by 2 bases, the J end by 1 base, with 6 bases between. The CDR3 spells CASSLRASNQPQHF. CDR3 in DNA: TGTGCCAGCAGTTTAAGGGCGAGCAATCAGCCCCAGCATTTT.

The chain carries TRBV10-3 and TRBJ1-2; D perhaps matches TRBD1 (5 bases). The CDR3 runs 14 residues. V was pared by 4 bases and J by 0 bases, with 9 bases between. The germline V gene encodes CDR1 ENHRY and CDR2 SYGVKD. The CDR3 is CAISGRGANYGYTF. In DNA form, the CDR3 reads TGTGCCATCAGTGGTAGGGGAGCTAACTATGGCTACACCTTC.

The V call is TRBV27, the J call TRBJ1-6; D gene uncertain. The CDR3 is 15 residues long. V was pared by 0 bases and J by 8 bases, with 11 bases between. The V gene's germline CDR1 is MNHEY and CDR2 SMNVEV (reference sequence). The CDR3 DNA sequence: TGTGCCAGCAGTTTATCCCCAGCTGGGGATTCACCCCTCCACTTT. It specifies CASSLSPAGDSPLHF.

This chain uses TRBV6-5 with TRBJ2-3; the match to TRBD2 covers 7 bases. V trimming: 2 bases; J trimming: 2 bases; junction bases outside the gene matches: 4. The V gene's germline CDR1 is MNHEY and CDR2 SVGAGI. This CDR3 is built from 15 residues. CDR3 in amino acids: CASSYERGPTDTQYF. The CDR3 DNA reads TGTGCCAGCAGTTACGAGCGGGGCCCCACAGATACGCAGTATTTT.

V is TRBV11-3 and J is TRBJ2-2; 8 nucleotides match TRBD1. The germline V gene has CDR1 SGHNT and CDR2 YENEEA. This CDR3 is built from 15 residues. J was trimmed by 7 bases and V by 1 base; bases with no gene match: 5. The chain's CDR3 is CASSLGGQVNGELFF. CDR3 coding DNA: TGTGCCAGCAGCTTAGGGGGACAGGTCAACGGGGAGCTGTTTTTT.

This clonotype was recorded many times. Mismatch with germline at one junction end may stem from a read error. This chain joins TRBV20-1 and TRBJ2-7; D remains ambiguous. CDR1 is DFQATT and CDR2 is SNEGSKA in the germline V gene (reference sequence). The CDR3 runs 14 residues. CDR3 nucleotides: TGCAGAGCTAGAGATATAACAGACCCCTACGAGCAGTACTTC. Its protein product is CRARDITDPYEQYF.

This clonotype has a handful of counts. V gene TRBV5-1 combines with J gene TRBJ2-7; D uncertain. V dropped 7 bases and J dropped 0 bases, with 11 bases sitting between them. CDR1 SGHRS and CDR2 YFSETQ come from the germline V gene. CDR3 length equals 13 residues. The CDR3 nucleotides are TGCGCCAGCGCACAGCCGAGCTCCTACGAGCAGTACTTC. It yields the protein CASAQPSSYEQYF.